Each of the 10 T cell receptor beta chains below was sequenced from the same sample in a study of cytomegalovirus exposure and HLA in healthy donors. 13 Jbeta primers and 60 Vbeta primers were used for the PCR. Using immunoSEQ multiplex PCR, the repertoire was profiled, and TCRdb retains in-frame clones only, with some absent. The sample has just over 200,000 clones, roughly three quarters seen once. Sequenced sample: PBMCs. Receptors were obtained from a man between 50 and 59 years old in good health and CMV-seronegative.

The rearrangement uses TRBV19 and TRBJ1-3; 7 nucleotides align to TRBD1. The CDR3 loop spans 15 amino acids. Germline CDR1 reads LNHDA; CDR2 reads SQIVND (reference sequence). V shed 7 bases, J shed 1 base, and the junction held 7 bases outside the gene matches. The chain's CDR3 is CASNEQGWSGNTIYF. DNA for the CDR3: TGTGCCAGTAACGAACAGGGGTGGTCTGGAAACACCATATATTTT.

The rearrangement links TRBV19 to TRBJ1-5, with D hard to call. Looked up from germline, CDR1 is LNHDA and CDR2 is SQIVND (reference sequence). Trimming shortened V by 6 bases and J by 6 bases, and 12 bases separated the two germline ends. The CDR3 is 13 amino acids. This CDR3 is CASRDGGIQPQHF. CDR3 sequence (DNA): TGTGCCAGTAGGGACGGAGGGATTCAGCCCCAGCATTTT.

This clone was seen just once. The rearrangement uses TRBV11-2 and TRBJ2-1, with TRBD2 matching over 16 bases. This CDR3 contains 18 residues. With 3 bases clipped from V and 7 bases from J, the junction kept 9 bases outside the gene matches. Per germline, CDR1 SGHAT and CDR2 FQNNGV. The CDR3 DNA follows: TGTGCCAGCAGCTTCGGGACTAGCGGGAGGGGACCGGGAAATGAGCAGTTCTTC. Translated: CASSFGTSGRGPGNEQFF.

CDR3 in DNA: TGTGCCAGCAGTTGGGGGGGCAGCTCATATAGCAATCAGCCCCAGCATTTT. Its protein is CASSWGGSSYSNQPQHF. This chain connects TRBV28 to TRBJ1-5; D possibly corresponds to TRBD1 (6 bases). The CDR3 loop spans 17 amino acids. V lost 4 bases and J 0 bases, leaving 16 bases between the germline ends. Germline-derived CDR1 and CDR2 are MDHEN and SYDVKM.

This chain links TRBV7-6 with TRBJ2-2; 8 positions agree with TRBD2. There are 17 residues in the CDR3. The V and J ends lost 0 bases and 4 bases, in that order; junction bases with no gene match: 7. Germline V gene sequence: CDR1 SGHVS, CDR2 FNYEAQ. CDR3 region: CASSLAAKRETTGELFF. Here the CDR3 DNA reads TGTGCCAGCAGCTTAGCGGCTAAGCGGGAGACCACCGGGGAGCTGTTTTTT.

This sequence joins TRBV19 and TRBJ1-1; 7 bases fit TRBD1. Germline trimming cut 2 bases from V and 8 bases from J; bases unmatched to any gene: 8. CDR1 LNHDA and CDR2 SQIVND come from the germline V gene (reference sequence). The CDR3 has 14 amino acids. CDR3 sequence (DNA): TGTGCCAGTAGTATAAGGAGGGGGACAGCGGAAGCTTTCTTT. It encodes CASSIRRGTAEAFF.

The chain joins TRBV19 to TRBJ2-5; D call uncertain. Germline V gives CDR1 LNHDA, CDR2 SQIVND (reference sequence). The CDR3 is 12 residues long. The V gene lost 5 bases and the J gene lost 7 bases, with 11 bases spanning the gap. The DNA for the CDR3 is TGTGCCAGTAGTCCCGCCGTCGGGACCCAGTACTTC. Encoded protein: CASSPAVGTQYF.

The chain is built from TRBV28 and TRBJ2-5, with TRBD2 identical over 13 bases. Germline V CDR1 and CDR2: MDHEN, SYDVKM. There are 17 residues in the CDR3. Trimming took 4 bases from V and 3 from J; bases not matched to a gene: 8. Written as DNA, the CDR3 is TGTGCCAGCAGTTCCCGGACTAGCGGGGGAAAAAAAGAGACCCAGTACTTC. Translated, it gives CASSSRTSGGKKETQYF.

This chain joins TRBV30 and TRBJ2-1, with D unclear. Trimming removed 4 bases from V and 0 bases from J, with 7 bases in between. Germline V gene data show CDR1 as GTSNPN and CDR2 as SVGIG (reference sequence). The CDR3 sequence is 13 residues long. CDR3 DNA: TGTGCCTGGACCACAAGCTCCTACAATGAGCAGTTCTTC. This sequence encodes CAWTTSSYNEQFF.

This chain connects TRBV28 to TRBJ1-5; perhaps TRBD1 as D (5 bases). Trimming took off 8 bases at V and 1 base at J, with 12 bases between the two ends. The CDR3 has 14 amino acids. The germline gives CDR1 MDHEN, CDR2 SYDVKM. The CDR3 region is CASGRTFSNQPQHF. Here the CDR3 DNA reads TGTGCCAGCGGGAGGACATTCAGCAATCAGCCCCAGCATTTT.